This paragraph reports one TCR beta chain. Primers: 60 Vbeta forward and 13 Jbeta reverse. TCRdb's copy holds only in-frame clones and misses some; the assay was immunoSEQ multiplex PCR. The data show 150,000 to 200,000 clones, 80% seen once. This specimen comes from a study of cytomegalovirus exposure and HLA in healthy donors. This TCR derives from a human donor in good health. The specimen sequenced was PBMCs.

The CDR3 loop reads CASSFSGARGPLGYTF. As DNA, the CDR3 is TGTGCCAGCAGCTTTAGCGGAGCCAGGGGGCCCTTGGGCTACACCTTC. The gene calls are TRBV7-2 and TRBJ1-2; 8 bases are shared with TRBD1. Trimming at V came to 3 bases and at J to 8 bases, leaving 14 bases not matched to a gene. The CDR3 contains 16 residues. The germline V gene has CDR1 SGHTA and CDR2 FQGNSA.